The 11 T cell receptor beta chains below all came from one sample that was sequenced in a study of blood T cell repertoires in COVID-19. This table comes from immunoSEQ multiplex PCR, and its TCRdb copy is limited to in-frame clones, with some not included. The table shows hundreds of thousands of clones, with 70% to 90% occurring only once. Sequencing input: peripheral blood. The receptors shown here come from a woman in her 30s who had recovered from COVID-19.

The chain is built from TRBV5-1 and TRBJ2-5; 8 nucleotides align to TRBD2. Losses at the gene ends were 2 bases for V and 3 bases for J; bases not matched to a gene: 6. CDR1 and CDR2 (germline): SGHRS, YFSETQ. CDR3 length: 15 amino acids. The CDR3 here is CASSFPEAGEETQYF. CDR3 sequence (DNA): TGCGCCAGCAGCTTCCCCGAAGCGGGAGAAGAGACCCAGTACTTC.

The chain combines TRBV6-5 with TRBJ2-3; D is ambiguous. V was trimmed by 2 bases and J by 2 bases, leaving 11 bases between them. This CDR3 has 15 amino acids. Germline V CDR1 and CDR2: MNHEY, SVGAGI. CDR3 protein: CASSYRPLLTDTQYF. CDR3 coding DNA: TGTGCCAGCAGTTACAGGCCACTACTCACAGATACGCAGTATTTT.

This clone has only one observation. The rearrangement uses TRBV25-1 and TRBJ2-1, with TRBD2 identical over 7 bases. Germline loops: CDR1 MGHDK, CDR2 SYGVNS. The CDR3 has 15 amino acids. J gave up 6 bases and V 4 bases, and 9 bases lay outside the gene matches. The CDR3 loop reads CASSAGWGGGNEQFF. The CDR3 nucleotides read TGTGCCAGCAGTGCCGGATGGGGGGGAGGCAATGAGCAGTTCTTC.

V is TRBV7-3 and J is TRBJ1-1; D might be TRBD1 (5 bases). There are 15 residues in the CDR3. V lost 2 bases and J lost 4, with 14 bases in between. Germline V lookup: CDR1 SGHTA, CDR2 FQGTGA. The CDR3 DNA sequence: TGTGCCAGCAGCTTAGTTTCGGGGGTCGGCACTGAAGCTTTCTTT. It codes for CASSLVSGVGTEAFF.

For this clone: Other DNA sequences of this sample code for an identical CDR3. The chain combines TRBV28 with TRBJ1-5; the match to TRBD1 covers 7 bases. V shed 5 bases and J 4 bases; nucleotides not matched to a gene: 2. CDR3 length: 13 residues. Germline V lookup: CDR1 MDHEN, CDR2 SYDVKM. The DNA for the CDR3 is TGTGCCAGCAGTCGGGACAGTAATCAGCCCCAGCATTTT. Amino acids: CASSRDSNQPQHF.

The chain uses TRBV12-3 or TRBV12-4 and TRBJ1-2; TRBD1 is a possible D gene (5 bases). This CDR3 comprises 13 residues. V gave up 4 bases and J gave up 8 bases, with 14 bases separating them. This CDR3 is CASSYSGGRGYTF. Here the CDR3 DNA reads TGTGCCAGCAGTTACTCGGGGGGAAGGGGCTACACCTTC.

The chain is built from TRBV5-4 and TRBJ2-5; 7 positions match TRBD2. Germline trimming cut 5 bases from V and 5 bases from J; bases unmatched to any gene: 9. This CDR3 contains 14 residues. Per the germline V gene, CDR1 is SGHNT and CDR2 is YYREEE (reference sequence). The CDR3 sequence: CASSLGSGVETQYF. The DNA for the CDR3 is TGTGCCAGCAGTCTAGGCAGCGGGGTGGAGACCCAGTACTTC.

The V call is TRBV6-5, the J call TRBJ2-5, with no clear D. Germline CDR1 is MNHEY and CDR2 is SVGAGI. The CDR3 covers 11 residues. Trimming cost V 8 bases and J 5 bases, with 9 bases left between them. The DNA of the CDR3 is TGTGCCAGCCGAGTTTGGGAGACCCAGTACTTC. Residues: CASRVWETQYF.

This chain links TRBV4-2 with TRBJ2-3, with D uncertain. This CDR3 spans 14 amino acids. V lost 0 bases and J 2 bases, leaving 6 bases between the germline ends. CDR1 LGHNA and CDR2 YNFKEQ come from the germline V gene. The CDR3 spells CASSQDQNTDTQYF. The CDR3 region has the DNA TGTGCCAGCAGCCAAGATCAAAACACAGATACGCAGTATTTT.

CDR3 bases: TGTGCCAGCAGTTTACCCCAGGGTTCCTATAATTCACCCCTCCACTTT. It is translated as CASSLPQGSYNSPLHF. The rearrangement joins TRBV28 to TRBJ1-6, with D tentatively TRBD1 (5 bases). Trimming stripped 2 bases from V and 1 base from J, with 9 bases between. The CDR3 is made up of 16 amino acids. Germline V gives CDR1 MDHEN, CDR2 SYDVKM.

The chain uses TRBV4-1 and TRBJ1-3, with D possibly TRBD1 on 5 matching bases. CDR1 and CDR2 (germline): MGHRA, YSYEKL. The CDR3 sequence is 17 residues long. Trimming left V 4 bases short and J 0 bases short, with 16 bases between. DNA of the CDR3: TGCGCCAGCAGCCTCTTTGGGGCACCTAGCTCTGGAAACACCATATATTTT. Its translation is CASSLFGAPSSGNTIYF.